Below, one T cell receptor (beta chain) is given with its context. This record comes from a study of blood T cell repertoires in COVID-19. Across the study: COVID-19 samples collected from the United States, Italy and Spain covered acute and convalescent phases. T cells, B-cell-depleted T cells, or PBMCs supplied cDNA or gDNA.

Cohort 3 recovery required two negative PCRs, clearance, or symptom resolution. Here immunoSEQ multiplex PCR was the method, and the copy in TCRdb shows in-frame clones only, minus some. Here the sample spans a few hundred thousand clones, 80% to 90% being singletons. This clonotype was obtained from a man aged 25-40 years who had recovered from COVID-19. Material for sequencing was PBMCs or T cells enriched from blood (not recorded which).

The CDR3 bases are TGTGCCAGCAGCCAAGAGTGGACAGCGAAAAAAGCTTTCTTT. Amino acid sequence: CASSQEWTAKKAFF. This sequence joins TRBV3-1 (or the pseudogene TRBV3-2) and TRBJ1-1; the D gene is possibly TRBD1 (6 bases). The V end lost 0 bases, the J end lost 9 bases, and 14 bases lay between the germline ends. Germline V gene sequence: CDR1 LGHDT, CDR2 YNNKEL (reference sequence). This CDR3 has 14 amino acids.